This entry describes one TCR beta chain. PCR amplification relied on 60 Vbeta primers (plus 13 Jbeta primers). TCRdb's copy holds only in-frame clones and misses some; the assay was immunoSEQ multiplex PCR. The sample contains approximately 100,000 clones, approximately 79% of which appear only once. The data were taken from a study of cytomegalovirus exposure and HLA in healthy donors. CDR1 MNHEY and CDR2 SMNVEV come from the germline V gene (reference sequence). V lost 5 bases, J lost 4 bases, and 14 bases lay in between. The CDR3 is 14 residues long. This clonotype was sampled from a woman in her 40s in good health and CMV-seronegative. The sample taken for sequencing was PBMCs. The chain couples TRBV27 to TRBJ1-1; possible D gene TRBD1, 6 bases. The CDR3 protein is CASSTRGGGTEAFF. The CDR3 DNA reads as TGTGCCAGCAGTACGAGGGGGGGAGGCACTGAAGCTTTCTTT.